Below, 18 T cell receptor beta chains from the same sample are listed, as sequenced in a study of immune reconstitution after stem cell transplant in scleroderma. TCRdb re-called the RT-PCR reads with MiXCR, one entry per CDR3 protein. The table shows thousands of distinct CDR3 sequences, with 9% occurring only once. Collection took place before or after autologous hematopoietic stem cell transplantation (not recorded which). The receptor set was obtained from a female donor with systemic sclerosis.

This clonotype was seen only a few times. The rearrangement uses TRBV5-1 and TRBJ1-6; D gene unclear. The germline CDR1 and CDR2 sequences are SGHRS and YFSETQ. The ends were cut back, 3 bases at V and 8 bases at J, with 15 bases in the middle. CDR3 length: 15 residues. The CDR3 spells CASSWMAVGHSPLHF. DNA of the CDR3: TGCGCCAGCAGCTGGATGGCAGTGGGTCATTCACCCCTCCACTTT.

This clonotype was counted between two and nine times. The chain has TRBV4-1 and TRBJ1-2, with D tentatively TRBD1 (6 bases). The CDR3 totals 14 residues. The germline V gene has CDR1 MGHRA and CDR2 YSYEKL. V shed 7 bases and J shed 3 bases, with 15 bases lying between them. The CDR3 loop is CASKPDRFDYGYTF. CDR3 DNA: TGCGCCAGCAAACCGGACAGATTCGACTATGGCTACACCTTC.

This clonotype was counted a few times. CDR3 coding DNA: TGTGCCAGCAACCACCTCGCGGGGGCCAGCACAGATACGCAGTATTTT. Translation gives CASNHLAGASTDTQYF. The V gene is TRBV5-5, the J gene TRBJ2-3, with D perhaps TRBD2 (7 bases). Germline loops: CDR1 SGHKS, CDR2 YYEKEE (reference sequence). Trimming stripped 6 bases from V and 0 bases from J, with 17 bases between. This CDR3 contains 16 residues. Filled out from reference TRBV5-5 and TRBJ2-3, the complete variable domain reads DAGVTQSPTHLIKTRGQQVTLRCSPISGHKSVSWYQQVLGQGPQFIFQYYEKEERGRGNFPDRFSARQFPNYSSELNVNALLLGDSALYLCASNHLAGASTDTQYFGPGTRLTVL.

This clonotype was counted once. A read error may explain this, as a much larger clone is one base away. The chain links TRBV20-1 to TRBJ1-1, with D hard to call. Germline V gene sequence: CDR1 DFQATT, CDR2 SNEGSKA (reference sequence). The CDR3 is made up of 16 amino acids. The ends were cut back, 0 bases at V and 2 bases at J, with 16 bases in the middle. CDR3 loop: CSARDLRVITNTEAFF. The CDR3 DNA is TGCAGTGCTAGAGATCTAAGGGTGATCACCAACACTGAAGCTTTCTTT.

In this sample, this clonotype is medium-sized. This chain connects TRBV5-1 to TRBJ2-7; 7 bases are shared with TRBD1. After removal of 0 bases from V and 0 bases from J, the junction contained 6 bases not matched to a gene. Germline-derived CDR1 and CDR2 are SGHRS and YFSETQ. The CDR3 consists of 16 residues. DNA for the CDR3: TGCGCCAGCAGCTTGGGACAGGGCTCCAGCTCCTACGAGCAGTACTTC. Residues: CASSLGQGSSSYEQYF. Full variable domain (rest looked up from reference TRBV5-1 and TRBJ2-7): KAGVTQTPRYLIKTRGQQVTLSCSPISGHRSVSWYQQTPGQGLQFLFEYFSETQRNKGNFPGRFSGRQFSNSRSEMNVSTLELGDSALYLCASSLGQGSSSYEQYFGPGTRLTVT.

The V gene is TRBV11-2, the J gene TRBJ2-5; D is unresolved. Per the germline V gene, CDR1 is SGHAT and CDR2 is FQNNGV. This CDR3 contains 15 residues. Deletions cut 1 base from V and 0 bases from J, with 9 bases between. CDR3 bases: TGTGCCAGCAGCTTAGTGGAAGGCCACCAAGAGACCCAGTACTTC. Encoded protein: CASSLVEGHQETQYF.

This clonotype appeared a few times. The J gene is TRBJ2-1, the V gene TRBV29-1; 14 bases map to TRBD2. The CDR3 has 16 residues. The V segment lost 6 bases and the J segment 7 bases; nucleotides outside the gene matches: 11. Per germline, CDR1 SQVTM and CDR2 ANQGSEA. The CDR3 bases are TGCAGCGTCCTGACTAGCGGGGGGGCCCAGAGAAATGAGCAGTTCTTC. This sequence encodes CSVLTSGGAQRNEQFF.

This sequence joins TRBV20-1 and TRBJ2-1; perhaps D is TRBD1 or TRBD2 (7 bases each). CDR3 length equals 14 residues. Germline CDR1 and CDR2: DFQATT and SNEGSKA (reference sequence). Deletions cut 3 bases from V and 2 bases from J, with 11 bases between. CDR3 nucleotides: TGCAGTGCTAGGGGAGGGACAGCCTACAATGAGCAGTTCTTC. Residues: CSARGGTAYNEQFF.

This clonotype is medium-sized (0.01 to 0.1%) within its sample. The chain employs TRBV12-3 or TRBV12-4 and TRBJ1-6; weak D call: TRBD1 (5 bases). The CDR3 covers 17 residues. V shed 0 bases and J shed 0 bases, with 9 bases lying between them. The CDR3 is CASSLARGSSYNSPLHF. CDR3 DNA sequence: TGTGCCAGCAGTTTAGCGCGGGGGAGCTCCTATAATTCACCCCTCCACTTT.

This clonotype is termed medium-sized. The chain is built from TRBV2 and TRBJ1-2; no reliable D call. The CDR3 runs 14 residues. Germline lookup yields CDR1 SNHLY and CDR2 FYNNEI. With 4 bases removed from V and 4 bases from J, the gap between germline ends came to 13 bases. The CDR3 loop reads CASSGYIGFYGYTF. The CDR3, as DNA: TGTGCCAGCAGTGGGTATATAGGGTTCTATGGCTACACCTTC.

In this sample, this clonotype turned up a few times. The chain recombines TRBV5-1 with TRBJ2-4; the match to TRBD2 covers 14 bases. This CDR3 spans 19 amino acids. The V gene end was trimmed by 0 bases and the J gene end by 0 bases; junction bases not matched to a gene: 5. Germline V lookup: CDR1 SGHRS, CDR2 YFSETQ. CDR3 bases: TGCGCCAGCAGCTTGGTGACTAGCGGGGGGGTCCAAGCCAAAAACATTCAGTACTTC. Its translation is CASSLVTSGGVQAKNIQYF. Full variable domain (outside the CDR3, taken from reference TRBV5-1 and TRBJ2-4): KAGVTQTPRYLIKTRGQQVTLSCSPISGHRSVSWYQQTPGQGLQFLFEYFSETQRNKGNFPGRFSGRQFSNSRSEMNVSTLELGDSALYLCASSLVTSGGVQAKNIQYFGAGTRLSVL.

CDR3 nucleotides: TGCGCCAGCAGCCACGGGGAGGCCTACGAGCAGTACTTC. This translates into CASSHGEAYEQYF. The V call is TRBV5-1, the J call TRBJ2-7; possible D gene TRBD2, 6 bases. V was clipped by 4 bases and J by 2 bases, with 10 bases between them. Germline CDR1 SGHRS, CDR2 YFSETQ. The CDR3 consists of 13 residues. The full variable domain, in which reference TRBV5-1 and TRBJ2-7 provide the parts outside the CDR3, is KAGVTQTPRYLIKTRGQQVTLSCSPISGHRSVSWYQQTPGQGLQFLFEYFSETQRNKGNFPGRFSGRQFSNSRSEMNVSTLELGDSALYLCASSHGEAYEQYFGPGTRLTVT.

The rearrangement joins TRBV4-3 to TRBJ2-3; 8 bases are a match to TRBD2. This CDR3 region has 15 residues. Germline CDR1 LGHNA, CDR2 YSLEER. Trimming removed 0 bases from V and 7 bases from J; junction bases left unmatched: 6. This chain's CDR3 is CASSQDGTSRYTQYF. As DNA, the CDR3 is TGCGCCAGCAGCCAAGATGGGACTAGTAGGTATACGCAGTATTTT.

By sample fraction, this clonotype is medium-sized. The chain carries TRBV7-6 and TRBJ1-1; D uncertain. CDR3 size: 14 residues. Per the germline V gene, CDR1 is SGHVS and CDR2 is FNYEAQ. The V end lost 5 bases, the J end lost 2 bases, and 12 bases lay between the germline ends. The chain's CDR3 is CASSREAVNTEAFF. The CDR3 nucleotides are TGTGCCAGCAGCCGTGAGGCCGTCAACACTGAAGCTTTCTTT.

The chain is built from TRBV5-1 and TRBJ2-5; D might be TRBD1 (6 bases). Germline assignment: CDR1 SGHRS and CDR2 YFSETQ. Trimming cost V 0 bases and J 4 bases, with 16 bases left between them. The CDR3 consists of 16 residues. As DNA, the CDR3 is TGCGCCAGCAGCTTGGGCGCGGCCGCAGGGGTAGAGACCCAGTACTTC. Protein: CASSLGAAAGVETQYF.

This clonotype is medium-sized in the sample. V gene TRBV20-1 combines with J gene TRBJ2-7; TRBD2 aligns across 8 bases. The length of the CDR3 is 14 residues. Per the germline V gene, CDR1 is DFQATT and CDR2 is SNEGSKA (reference sequence). V lost 8 bases and J lost 2; bases outside the gene matches: 11. The chain's CDR3 is CSLSGRGATYEQYF. The CDR3 DNA sequence: TGCAGTTTAAGTGGGCGGGGGGCCACCTACGAGCAGTACTTC.

This clonotype has more than one count but fewer than ten. The chain joins TRBV20-1 to TRBJ2-3; 8 nucleotides line up with TRBD1. J was trimmed by 1 base and V by 0 bases; bases with no gene match: 3. Per germline, CDR1 DFQATT and CDR2 SNEGSKA (reference sequence). This CDR3 has 15 amino acids. CDR3 nucleotide sequence: TGCAGTGCTAGAGATAAGACAGGGGGCACAGATACGCAGTATTTT. Translating it yields CSARDKTGGTDTQYF.

In this sample, this clonotype is medium-sized. The CDR3 sequence is CSARVVQETQYF. Here the CDR3 DNA reads TGCAGTGCTAGAGTGGTTCAAGAGACCCAGTACTTC. V is TRBV20-1 and J is TRBJ2-5; D is unclear. Deletions cut 1 base from V and 2 bases from J, with 5 bases between. From germline, CDR1 is DFQATT and CDR2 SNEGSKA (reference sequence). This CDR3 has 12 amino acids.